This is a list of T cell receptor beta chains from one sample in a study of blood T cells in healthy people across ages. Each CDR3 protein is one row after TCRdb ran MiXCR on the 5' RACE reads. This sample has approximately 1,700,000 distinct CDR3 sequences, with around 42% found just once. Sequencing was done on a sample of blood. These receptor sequences come from a human donor in good health. CDR3s include the opening cysteine and the closing phenylalanine or tryptophan. The order of the fields is J gene, D gene, V gene, clone size, CDR3 protein, CDR3 DNA. The D gene is left open where the match is weak. Size tells how often a clone was seen (once, few, many) or the class of an expanded clone, and some rows leave it out.

j_gene: TRBJ1-5; d_gene: NA; v_gene: TRBV13; abundance: NA; CDR3aa: CASSSGRGQPQHF; CDR3nt: TGTGCCAGCAGTTCCGGAAGGGGACAGCCCCAGCATTTT
j_gene: TRBJ1-1; d_gene: NA; v_gene: TRBV20-1; abundance: NA; CDR3aa: CSAQGAGDTEAFF; CDR3nt: TGCAGTGCCCAAGGGGCAGGGGACACTGAAGCTTTCTTT
j_gene: TRBJ2-7; d_gene: NA; v_gene: TRBV6-5; abundance: many; CDR3aa: CASSYGPGRSGTYEQYF; CDR3nt: TGTGCCAGCAGTTACGGCCCGGGGAGGAGCGGAACCTACGAGCAGTACTTC
j_gene: TRBJ2-4; d_gene: NA; v_gene: TRBV28; abundance: NA; CDR3aa: CASSPQGSAKNIQYF; CDR3nt: TGTGCCAGCTCCCCCCAGGGGTCGGCCAAAAACATTCAGTACTTC
j_gene: TRBJ2-1; d_gene: NA; v_gene: TRBV7-8; abundance: NA; CDR3aa: CASSLTRTPPHNEQFF; CDR3nt: TGTGCCAGCAGCTTAACGAGGACTCCACCCCACAATGAGCAGTTCTTC
j_gene: TRBJ2-1; d_gene: NA; v_gene: TRBV12-3/TRBV12-4; abundance: NA; CDR3aa: CASTERWSEQFF; CDR3nt: TGTGCCAGCACAGAGAGGTGGAGCGAGCAGTTCTTC
j_gene: TRBJ1-3; d_gene: NA; v_gene: TRBV11-2; abundance: NA; CDR3aa: CASSSPLGEFSGNTIYF; CDR3nt: TGTGCCAGCAGCTCACCCCTCGGGGAGTTCTCTGGAAACACCATATATTTT
j_gene: TRBJ1-4; d_gene: NA; v_gene: TRBV15; abundance: few; CDR3aa: CATSRKAEPTNEKLFF; CDR3nt: TGTGCCACCAGCAGGAAAGCCGAACCAACTAATGAAAAACTGTTTTTT
j_gene: TRBJ2-3; d_gene: NA; v_gene: TRBV24-1; abundance: few; CDR3aa: CATSDLTGPGLTDTQYF; CDR3nt: TGTGCCACCAGTGATTTGACGGGACCCGGGCTTACAGATACGCAGTATTTT
j_gene: TRBJ2-7; d_gene: TRBD1; v_gene: TRBV20-1; abundance: few; CDR3aa: CSAARGQSYIAPYEQYF; CDR3nt: TGCAGTGCTGCGAGGGGACAGTCCTATATAGCTCCCTACGAGCAGTACTTC
j_gene: TRBJ2-7; d_gene: NA; v_gene: TRBV6-2/TRBV6-3; abundance: few; CDR3aa: CASTDGPYEQYF; CDR3nt: TGTGCCAGCACCGACGGACCCTACGAGCAGTACTTC
j_gene: TRBJ2-6; d_gene: NA; v_gene: TRBV12-3/TRBV12-4; abundance: NA; CDR3aa: CASKFNPGRENVPTF; CDR3nt: TGTGCCAGCAAGTTCAATCCGGGGAGAGAAAACGTCCCGACTTTC
j_gene: TRBJ2-6; d_gene: TRBD2; v_gene: TRBV20-1; abundance: many; CDR3aa: CSAREASGSGANVLTF; CDR3nt: TGCAGTGCTAGAGAGGCTAGCGGCTCTGGGGCCAACGTCCTGACTTTC
j_gene: TRBJ1-4; d_gene: NA; v_gene: TRBV20-1; abundance: NA; CDR3aa: CSAPRVEDEKLFF; CDR3nt: TGCAGTGCCCCCCGAGTGGAGGATGAAAAACTGTTTTTT
j_gene: TRBJ2-3; d_gene: TRBD1; v_gene: TRBV5-1; abundance: NA; CDR3aa: CASSLVQGGGTDTQYF; CDR3nt: TGCGCCAGCAGCTTGGTACAGGGGGGCGGAACAGATACGCAGTATTTT
j_gene: TRBJ2-7; d_gene: NA; v_gene: TRBV20-1; abundance: few; CDR3aa: CSARIVIPYEQYF; CDR3nt: TGCAGTGCTCGGATCGTCATTCCCTACGAGCAGTACTTC
j_gene: TRBJ1-3; d_gene: NA; v_gene: TRBV20-1; abundance: NA; CDR3aa: CSASGLQGPGNTIYF; CDR3nt: TGCAGTGCTTCGGGGCTGCAAGGACCTGGAAACACCATATATTTT
j_gene: TRBJ1-2; d_gene: NA; v_gene: TRBV18; abundance: NA; CDR3aa: CASSPTGPSSYGYTF; CDR3nt: TGTGCCAGCTCACCAACCGGTCCTAGCTCTTATGGCTACACCTTC
j_gene: TRBJ2-7; d_gene: TRBD2; v_gene: TRBV3-1; abundance: NA; CDR3aa: CASSQAGLAGGHAYEQYF; CDR3nt: TGTGCCAGCAGCCAAGCGGGACTAGCGGGGGGTCACGCCTACGAGCAGTACTTC
j_gene: TRBJ1-2; d_gene: TRBD1; v_gene: TRBV5-1; abundance: once; CDR3aa: CASSTGTGKGGYTF; CDR3nt: TGCGCCAGCAGCACAGGGACAGGGAAAGGTGGCTACACCTTC
j_gene: TRBJ1-2; d_gene: TRBD1; v_gene: TRBV12-5; abundance: NA; CDR3aa: CASGLPDREFDGYTF; CDR3nt: TGTGCTAGTGGTTTGCCTGACAGGGAGTTTGATGGCTACACCTTC
j_gene: TRBJ1-1; d_gene: NA; v_gene: TRBV6-1; abundance: NA; CDR3aa: CASSPQPFGAGEAFF; CDR3nt: TGTGCCAGCAGCCCACAGCCCTTTGGCGCTGGTGAAGCTTTCTTT
j_gene: TRBJ2-1; d_gene: NA; v_gene: TRBV5-1; abundance: few; CDR3aa: CASSLTTGWNEQFF; CDR3nt: TGCGCCAGCAGCTTAACAACAGGGTGGAATGAGCAGTTCTTC
j_gene: TRBJ2-1; d_gene: TRBD1; v_gene: TRBV9; abundance: few; CDR3aa: CASSPGWGTGYNEQFF; CDR3nt: TGTGCCAGCAGCCCCGGATGGGGGACAGGATACAATGAGCAGTTCTTC
j_gene: TRBJ2-7; d_gene: NA; v_gene: TRBV29-1; abundance: NA; CDR3aa: CNVGSDSYEQYF; CDR3nt: TGCAACGTTGGTTCCGACTCCTACGAGCAGTACTTC
j_gene: TRBJ1-1; d_gene: TRBD1; v_gene: TRBV7-2; abundance: NA; CDR3aa: CASRPQTGGITEAFF; CDR3nt: TGTGCCAGCAGACCCCAGACAGGGGGCATCACTGAAGCTTTCTTT
j_gene: TRBJ2-1; d_gene: NA; v_gene: TRBV12-3/TRBV12-4; abundance: NA; CDR3aa: CASSLAPTGEQFF; CDR3nt: TGTGCCAGCAGTTTAGCCCCGACTGGTGAGCAGTTCTTC
j_gene: TRBJ1-6; d_gene: NA; v_gene: TRBV27; abundance: NA; CDR3aa: CASSLMGASPLHF; CDR3nt: TGTGCCAGCAGTTTAATGGGGGCCTCACCCCTCCACTTT
j_gene: TRBJ2-3; d_gene: NA; v_gene: TRBV12-3/TRBV12-4; abundance: NA; CDR3aa: CASSWGDRDTQYF; CDR3nt: TGTGCCAGCTCTTGGGGGGACCGTGATACGCAGTATTTT
j_gene: TRBJ2-7; d_gene: TRBD1; v_gene: TRBV24-1; abundance: NA; CDR3aa: CATSENRGLGEQYF; CDR3nt: TGTGCCACCAGTGAAAACAGGGGGCTCGGCGAGCAGTACTTC
j_gene: TRBJ2-2; d_gene: NA; v_gene: TRBV7-2; abundance: few; CDR3aa: CASSPRARGTGELFF; CDR3nt: TGTGCCAGCAGCCCCCGGGCTCGTGGCACCGGGGAGCTGTTTTTT
j_gene: TRBJ1-2; d_gene: NA; v_gene: TRBV11-2; abundance: few; CDR3aa: CASSLARRDNYGYTF; CDR3nt: TGTGCCAGCAGCTTAGCACGCAGGGACAACTATGGCTACACCTTC
j_gene: TRBJ1-6; d_gene: TRBD1; v_gene: TRBV20-1; abundance: NA; CDR3aa: CSARDHPQGGSPLHF; CDR3nt: TGCAGTGCTAGAGATCACCCACAGGGGGGATCACCCCTCCACTTT
j_gene: TRBJ2-3; d_gene: NA; v_gene: TRBV4-3; abundance: NA; CDR3aa: CASSHSWQGSTDTQYF; CDR3nt: TGCGCCAGCAGCCATTCCTGGCAGGGGAGCACAGATACGCAGTATTTT
j_gene: TRBJ2-3; d_gene: TRBD1; v_gene: TRBV5-1; abundance: NA; CDR3aa: CASSQEGQHRTDTQYF; CDR3nt: TGCGCCAGCAGCCAAGAGGGACAGCACCGCACAGATACGCAGTATTTT
j_gene: TRBJ1-1; d_gene: TRBD1; v_gene: TRBV12-3/TRBV12-4; abundance: NA; CDR3aa: CASSREGQGNSEAFF; CDR3nt: TGTGCCAGCAGTCGCGAGGGACAGGGGAATTCGGAAGCTTTCTTT
j_gene: TRBJ2-7; d_gene: TRBD1; v_gene: TRBV13; abundance: NA; CDR3aa: CASSLVRQGLYF; CDR3nt: TGTGCCAGCAGCTTAGTGAGACAGGGTCTGTACTTC
j_gene: TRBJ2-3; d_gene: TRBD1; v_gene: TRBV7-9; abundance: NA; CDR3aa: CASSLAKGAGTDTQYF; CDR3nt: TGTGCCAGCAGCTTAGCGAAGGGGGCCGGAACAGATACGCAGTATTTT
j_gene: TRBJ2-2; d_gene: NA; v_gene: TRBV20-1; abundance: NA; CDR3aa: CSASGAGYNTGELFF; CDR3nt: TGCAGTGCTAGTGGGGCAGGGTATAACACCGGGGAGCTGTTTTTT
j_gene: TRBJ2-5; d_gene: TRBD1; v_gene: TRBV12-3/TRBV12-4; abundance: few; CDR3aa: CASSTGGWGETQYF; CDR3nt: TGTGCCAGCAGTACAGGGGGCTGGGGAGAGACCCAGTACTTC
j_gene: TRBJ2-7; d_gene: NA; v_gene: TRBV7-9; abundance: NA; CDR3aa: CASSLDSNEQYF; CDR3nt: TGTGCCAGCAGCTTAGACTCCAACGAGCAGTACTTC